The next 21 T cell receptor beta chains were all read from a single sample in a study of T cells after yellow fever vaccination. Each CDR3 protein gets one entry after TCRdb re-called the 5' RACE reads with MiXCR. The data show about 85,000 distinct CDR3 sequences, 13% seen once. The sequencing here drew on CD8+ T cells not binding an NS4B(214-222) dextramer, sorted from PBMCs, taken more than 20 days after the first yellow fever vaccination. These TCRs come from a man aged 18 to 35 who received the YFV17D yellow fever vaccine.

The chain is built from TRBV15 and TRBJ1-1; possibly TRBD1 for D (5 bases). Germline V gene lookup returns CDR1 LNHNV and CDR2 YYDKDF (reference sequence). The V and J ends lost 3 bases and 1 base respectively, with 9 bases between them. The CDR3 is 14 residues long. CDR3 residues: CATSSGTENTEAFF. CDR3 sequence (DNA): TGTGCCACCAGCAGTGGGACGGAGAACACTGAAGCTTTCTTT. Using reference TRBV15 and TRBJ1-1 for the parts outside the CDR3, the full variable domain is DAMVIQNPRYQVTQFGKPVTLSCSQTLNHNVMYWYQQKSSQAPKLLFHYYDKDFNNEADTPDNFQSRRPNTSFCFLDIRSPGLGDTAMYLCATSSGTENTEAFFGQGTRLTVV.

The CDR3 protein is CASSDHEWGDTQYF. CDR3 sequence (DNA): TGCGCCAGCAGTGACCACGAGTGGGGGGATACGCAGTATTTT. The chain recombines TRBV10-1 with TRBJ2-3, with D tentatively TRBD1 or TRBD2 (5 bases each). Trimming pared 3 bases from V and 6 bases from J, leaving 13 bases between. The CDR3 is 14 residues long. Germline lookup yields CDR1 WNHNN and CDR2 SYGVQD (reference sequence).

Comment on this clonotype: An end of the junction differs from the germline gene, which may be a read error. V is TRBV6-5 and J is TRBJ2-3; a possible D gene is TRBD1 (5 bases). This CDR3 has 17 amino acids. Germline V gene data show CDR1 as MNHEY and CDR2 as SVGAGI. The CDR3 region is CATSYKTGLGATDTQYF. The CDR3 DNA reads TGTGCCACCAGTTACAAAACGGGCCTAGGGGCCACAGATACGCAGTATTTT.

V and J are TRBV12-3 or TRBV12-4 and TRBJ2-7; D is possibly TRBD1 or TRBD2 (5 bases each). Trimming removed 2 bases from V and 3 bases from J, with 11 bases in between. There are 14 residues in the CDR3. The CDR3 loop is CASSLSGTIYEQYF. CDR3 DNA sequence: TGTGCCAGCAGTTTATCCGGGACCATCTACGAGCAGTACTTC.

This clonotype was seen a handful of times. The chain joins TRBV5-1 to TRBJ2-5; unclear D gene. Germline CDR1 reads SGHRS; CDR2 reads YFSETQ. CDR3 length: 14 amino acids. V was pared by 0 bases and J by 5 bases, with 11 bases between. The CDR3 sequence: CASSLALGKETQYF. As DNA, the CDR3 is TGCGCCAGCAGCTTGGCCTTGGGGAAGGAGACCCAGTACTTC.

For this clonotype: One end of the junction fails to match germline, which may point to a read error. V is TRBV5-1 and J is TRBJ2-1, with 9 bases lining up with TRBD1. This CDR3 spans 16 amino acids. Germline-derived CDR1 and CDR2 are SGHRS and YFSETQ. CDR3 loop: CASRLGGTGQHNEQFF. The CDR3 DNA follows: TGCGCCAGCAGGTTGGGAGGGACAGGGCAACACAATGAGCAGTTCTTC.

This clonotype was counted a few times. This chain links TRBV6-5 with TRBJ2-5; the D gene is possibly TRBD2 (5 bases). Germline V gene lookup returns CDR1 MNHEY and CDR2 SVGAGI. The CDR3 totals 16 residues. V lost 0 bases and J 1 base, leaving 12 bases between the germline ends. The CDR3 coding sequence is TGTGCCAGCAGTTACTCGATCGGACTTGGCCAAGAGACCCAGTACTTC. Translated: CASSYSIGLGQETQYF.

This chain joins TRBV7-6 and TRBJ2-7; 9 positions match TRBD1. The CDR3 has 14 residues. After removal of 3 bases from V and 3 bases from J, the junction contained 3 bases not matched to a gene. Germline V lookup: CDR1 SGHVS, CDR2 FNYEAQ. The CDR3 bases are TGTGCCAGCAGCTTGGGACAGGGTAACTACGAGCAGTACTTC. It yields the protein CASSLGQGNYEQYF.

The V call is TRBV5-1, the J call TRBJ2-3, with D possibly TRBD2 on 5 matching bases. CDR1 and CDR2 (germline): SGHRS, YFSETQ. The CDR3 has 14 residues. V lost 0 bases to trimming and J lost 4 bases, with 9 bases between them. The CDR3 reads CASSLVALPDTQYF. The CDR3 region has the DNA TGCGCCAGCAGCTTGGTAGCGCTCCCAGATACGCAGTATTTT.

The rearrangement joins TRBV20-1 to TRBJ1-1; D remains unclear. The CDR3 consists of 12 residues. The V and J ends lost 5 bases and 3 bases respectively, with 10 bases between them. CDR1 DFQATT and CDR2 SNEGSKA come from the germline V gene (reference sequence). The CDR3: CSASTGDTEAFF. The CDR3 DNA is TGCAGTGCTTCCACCGGCGACACTGAAGCTTTCTTT.

V gene TRBV4-3 combines with J gene TRBJ1-2; D possibly corresponds to TRBD1 (6 bases). Germline CDR1 LGHNA, CDR2 YSLEER. V lost 1 base, J lost 8 bases, and 17 bases lay in between. CDR3 length: 15 residues. For the CDR3, the DNA is TGCGCCAGCAGCCAAGTAACCAGGGGAGACGGCGGCTACACCTTC. This encodes CASSQVTRGDGGYTF.

At least ten counts were recorded for this clonotype. The rearrangement joins TRBV10-3 to TRBJ2-7, with D possibly TRBD2 on 5 matching bases. V was pared by 5 bases and J by 5 bases, with 13 bases between. The CDR3 length is 13 residues. The germline V gene encodes CDR1 ENHRY and CDR2 SYGVKD. As DNA, the CDR3 is TGTGCCATCAGTACGGTATTGGAGGACGAGCAGTACGTC. As protein: CAISTVLEDEQYV.

In its sample, this clonotype was seen a few times. The chain combines TRBV7-2 with TRBJ1-1, with D uncertain. The CDR3 has 11 residues. Trimming removed 2 bases at V and 9 bases at J, with 7 bases between. Germline V gives CDR1 SGHTA, CDR2 FQGNSA. The CDR3 DNA reads as TGTGCCAGCAGCTTATTAGGTAAAGCTTTCTTT. Its translation: CASSLLGKAFF. The whole variable domain, remainder taken from reference TRBV7-2 and TRBJ1-1, is GAGVSQSPSNKVTEKGKDVELRCDPISGHTALYWYRQSLGQGLEFLIYFQGNSAPDKSGLPSDRFSAERTGGSVSTLTIQRTQQEDSAVYLCASSLLGKAFFGQGTRLTVV.

This clonotype was detected a few times. The chain links TRBV14 to TRBJ1-1, with D unresolved. V lost 0 bases and J 0 bases, leaving 11 bases between the germline ends. Germline V gene sequence: CDR1 SGHDN, CDR2 FVKESK. There are 16 residues in the CDR3. The CDR3 region is CASSQDSWALNTEAFF. For the CDR3, the DNA is TGTGCCAGCAGCCAAGATAGTTGGGCTTTGAACACTGAAGCTTTCTTT.

This clonotype was observed a single time. This chain joins TRBV19 and TRBJ2-3; TRBD1 agrees at 7 bases. This CDR3 spans 15 amino acids. The germline V gene encodes CDR1 LNHDA and CDR2 SQIVND (reference sequence). V lost 5 bases to trimming and J lost 1 base; unmatched junction nucleotides: 6. The chain's CDR3 is CASSAWDSRTDTQYF. CDR3 DNA: TGTGCCAGTAGTGCTTGGGACAGTCGCACAGATACGCAGTATTTT. The full variable domain, rest sourced from reference TRBV19 and TRBJ2-3, is DGGITQSPKYLFRKEGQNVTLSCEQNLNHDAMYWYRQDPGQGLRLIYYSQIVNDFQKGDIAEGYSVSREKKESFPLTVTSAQKNPTAFYLCASSAWDSRTDTQYFGPGTRLTVL.

This clonotype has only a few counts. V usage is TRBV3-1 and J usage is TRBJ1-5; 9 nucleotides agree with TRBD1. V gave up 4 bases and J gave up 3 bases; unmatched junction bases: 7. This CDR3 has 16 amino acids. Germline CDR1 reads LGHDT; CDR2 reads YNNKEL (reference sequence). CDR3 loop: CASSRSGTGPNQPQHF. CDR3 DNA: TGTGCCAGCAGCCGATCCGGGACAGGGCCCAATCAGCCCCAGCATTTT.

In its sample, this clonotype was seen a few times. This chain joins TRBV6-2 or TRBV6-3 and TRBJ2-7; D may correspond to TRBD1 or TRBD2 (5 bases each). Germline V gene sequence: CDR1 MNHEY, CDR2 SVGEGT. There are 15 residues in the CDR3. Trimming pared 6 bases from V and 3 bases from J, leaving 18 bases between. The CDR3 DNA follows: TGTGCCAGCAGACACCTAGGGGACCTTAACTACGAGCAGTACTTC. Its protein product is CASRHLGDLNYEQYF.

The rearrangement links TRBV7-3 to TRBJ1-2, with 7 nucleotides matching TRBD1. Trimming cost V 0 bases and J 8 bases; bases outside gene matches: 6. This CDR3 is 14 amino acids long. Germline values: CDR1 SGHTA, CDR2 FQGTGA. In DNA, the CDR3 is TGTGCCAGCAGCTTAACGGGGACAGAACAAGGCTACACCTTC. Translated, it gives CASSLTGTEQGYTF. The variable domain in full, with the rest retrieved from reference TRBV7-3 and TRBJ1-2, is GAGVSQTPSNKVTEKGKYVELRCDPISGHTALYWYRQSLGQGPEFLIYFQGTGAADDSGLPNDRFFAVRPEGSVSTLKIQRTERGDSAVYLCASSLTGTEQGYTFGSGTRLTVV.

This clonotype turned up a few times. This rearrangement joins TRBV6-5 to TRBJ2-7; D might be TRBD2 (6 bases). CDR3 length: 13 residues. Trimming took off 0 bases at V and 6 bases at J, with 9 bases between the two ends. Germline V CDR1 and CDR2: MNHEY, SVGAGI. In DNA, the CDR3 is TGTGCCAGCAGTTACTCGAGAGCGGGCGAGCAGTACGTC. It yields the protein CASSYSRAGEQYV.

This chain uses TRBV11-3 with TRBJ2-6; D possibly corresponds to TRBD2 (6 bases). The germline CDR1 and CDR2 sequences are SGHNT and YENEEA. CDR3 length: 17 residues. V lost 5 bases and J lost 4, with 18 bases in between. CDR3 nucleotide sequence: TGTGCCAGCAGCGGCCGGCAGAGGGAGGAGGGGGCCAACGTCCTGACTTTC. The encoded protein is CASSGRQREEGANVLTF.

The V gene is TRBV29-1, the J gene TRBJ1-1, with D tentatively TRBD1 (5 bases). CDR3 size: 13 residues. The germline V gene encodes CDR1 SQVTM and CDR2 ANQGSEA. V was shortened by 3 bases and J by 8 bases, with 16 bases between the two germline ends. In nucleotides, the CDR3 is TGCAGCGTTGAGAAGGGGCTGAGGTCCGAAGCTTTCTTT. Amino acid sequence: CSVEKGLRSEAFF.